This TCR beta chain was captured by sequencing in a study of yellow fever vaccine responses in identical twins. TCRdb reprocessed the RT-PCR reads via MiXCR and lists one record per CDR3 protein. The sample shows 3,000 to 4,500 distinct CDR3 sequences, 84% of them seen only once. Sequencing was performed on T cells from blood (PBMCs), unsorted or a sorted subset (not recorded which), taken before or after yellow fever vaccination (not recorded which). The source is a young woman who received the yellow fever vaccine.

The CDR3 region has the DNA TGTGCCAGTAGTCCCCACCCACGGGCAGATACGCAGTATTTT. Its translation: CASSPHPRADTQYF. The chain links TRBV19 to TRBJ2-3; D is undetermined. There are 14 residues in the CDR3. Per the germline V gene, CDR1 is LNHDA and CDR2 is SQIVND (reference sequence). V lost 5 bases, J lost 4 bases, and 13 bases lay in between. Full variable domain (rest looked up from reference TRBV19 and TRBJ2-3): DGGITQSPKYLFRKEGQNVTLSCEQNLNHDAMYWYRQDPGQGLRLIYYSQIVNDFQKGDIAEGYSVSREKKESFPLTVTSAQKNPTAFYLCASSPHPRADTQYFGPGTRLTVL.